The source of this T cell receptor (beta chain) is a study of T cell responses to AZD1222 COVID-19 vaccine (dated by TCRdb to about 2021). Study-level background: AZD1222 recipients with second doses at about 4 weeks or about 12 weeks were pooled, because spike-specific TCR depth and breadth did not differ between schedules. Trial participants were enrolled by age into subgroups of 18-55, 56-69 and 70-plus years, and about 150, 27 and 61 TCR-sequenced participants, respectively, were included in these subgroups. TCR sequencing was performed for about 250 trial participants, of whom about 200 were given two doses of AZD1222 and around 26 were given two doses of MenACWY control vaccine. Findings and caveats that apply to the study as a whole: The whole spike protein was spanned by vaccine-associated CD4 TCRs, and dominant responses were seen in regions 160-218 and 743-854. A significant rise in spike-specific TCR breadth and depth was observed after two AZD1222 doses relative to day 0 and relative to MenACWY recipients. Reportedly, close to half of the unique spike-specific TCRs recognized epitopes lying outside the regions that are mutated in the B.1.351 and B.1.1.7 variants. In the small 56-69-year group, the increase in depth fell short of significance, most likely because of low power. Most participants were white British and females outnumbered males, and the authors suggested that clonal diversity may have been underestimated. Because no day 14 peak-response samples were available, repertoires were characterized only after the peak T cell response. Conclusions about previously exposed vaccinees are limited because only a handful of AZD1222 recipients were SARS-CoV-2 seropositive at baseline.

Measured from the cysteine to the phenylalanine, the CDR3 is 12 residues long. Only the CDR3 portion is preserved as DNA: 36 bases, with reading frame beginning at the first base. Reading the germline V gene gives CDR1 MNHNS and CDR2 SASEGT. The junction carries 7 bases between V and J, which are trimmed by 1 base and 9 bases respectively. The sample's time point, from its label and the paper: baseline before first vaccination. Vaccinee samples were obtained from the UK trials COV001 and COV002, which included a single-blind randomized controlled phase 2/3 trial of AZD1222 (ChAdOx1 nCoV-19) in healthy adults. For TCRbeta chain sequencing, PBMC samples were collected from trial participants at day 0 and at day 28 after the second dose. Comments on this clone: The antigen it recognizes is unknown. No qualities accompany the bases; no much larger clone lies one base away.

The CDR3 regions of human TCRbeta chains were subjected to immunosequencing. In the original analysis: Repertoire TCRs were checked for matches against a reference library of SARS-CoV-2-specific TCRs that had been generated using the MIRA antigen-specificity platform. Breadth was defined as the fraction of unique TCRs that were SARS-CoV-2-associated. Depth was defined as the fraction of total T cells that were SARS-CoV-2-associated. Using the MIRA data, each spike-specific TCR was assigned both to the spike region to which the TCR was reactive and to a CD4 or CD8 class. Log10-transformed breadth and depth values were compared by one-way ANOVA with Sidak's multiple comparisons tests. TCRdb holds this immuneACCESS table with in-frame rearrangements only. Some clones are missing; in checked studies, unresolved V genes explain under half, and the rest has no known cause. Clone size and V and J calls were adopted from that table, with D and trimming inferred from the DNA. The sample records more than 150,000 clones, around 95% of which are singletons. Jointly, the top ten make up approximately 0.64% of the sample.

The sequence is built from TRBV6-1 and TRBJ2-4, with the D segment identity uncertain. The receptor was derived from an adult in good health. The source was peripheral blood, collected on day 0 of AZD1222 vaccination. The sequenced DNA: TGTGCCAGCAGTGAAGACCAGTTCATTCAGTACTTC. This gives the protein CASSEDQFIQYF.